This T cell receptor beta chain was sequenced during a study of molecular identifiers for immune sequencing clone quantification. Study-level results: Clone sizes that are highly expanded could be underestimated when identical TCR molecules share a barcode.

Each CDR3 protein is one row after TCRdb ran MiXCR on the PCR reads. The sample lists approximately 100,000 distinct CDR3 sequences, roughly a third occurring once. This clonotype was found many times. Its specificity is not known. After removal of 6 bases from V and 3 bases from J, the junction contained 17 bases not matched to a gene. Germline V lookup: CDR1 PRHDT, CDR2 FYEKMQ (reference sequence). The length of the CDR3 is 18 residues. The sample taken for sequencing was naive CD8+ T cells from blood, with Jurkat cell RNA spiked in. Regarding subset: FACS-sorted CD8+CD4-CCR7+CD45RA+ naive T cells. The TCR originated in a human donor in good health. Some libraries in this study had Jurkat cell RNA spiked in. This chain uses TRBV13 with TRBJ1-3; 7 nucleotides align to TRBD1. The CDR3 nucleotides read TGTGCCAGCAGTCGATCTCCGGGACAGACGCTGGGTGGAAACACCATATATTTT. Amino acid sequence: CASSRSPGQTLGGNTIYF. Full variable domain (remainder filled in from reference TRBV13 and TRBJ1-3): AAGVIQSPRHLIKEKRETATLKCYPIPRHDTVYWYQQGPGQDPQFLISFYEKMQSDKGSIPDRFSAQQFSDYHSELNMSSLELGDSALYFCASSRSPGQTLGGNTIYFGEGSWLTVV.